This section outlines one T cell receptor (beta chain) sequence together with its context. Its antigen is not identified. The record originates from a study of identical twins. Whole-study findings and limits: There were fewer insertions in abundant cord blood beta clonotypes, but memory repertoires showed no such pattern. Conclusions were based on cross-sectional statistical analysis, without following the same donors.

Germline values: CDR1 DFQATT, CDR2 SNEGSKA (reference sequence). The V end lost 6 bases, the J end lost 0 bases, and 12 bases lay between the germline ends. CDR3 size: 13 residues. Among all donors, each was a healthy Caucasian. TCRdb recomputed calls from the 5' RACE reads with MiXCR, one row per CDR3 protein. This repertoire shows about 530,000 distinct CDR3 sequences, around 20% found once; its top ten account for 0.48%. In addition, the sample was reused for a study of yellow fever vaccine responses in identical twins. In that study: It has been reported that, in twins, the vaccine T cell response seemed partly convergent and partly personalized.

The origin of this receptor is a young woman in good health. The sample taken for sequencing was CD4+ T cells sorted from blood. The chain is built from TRBV20-1 and TRBJ2-7, with D unclear. The CDR3 loop reads CSAKNGPSYEQYV. For the CDR3, the DNA is TGCAGTGCCAAGAACGGTCCCTCCTACGAGCAGTACGTC.